This T cell receptor beta chain was identified during a study of CD8 T cells in ankylosing spondylitis. Study outcomes and limitations: Reportedly, matched ankylosing spondylitis synovial fluid was significantly enriched for disease-linked clones. With a CD8+ phenotype, disease-linked clones were relatively rare in peripheral blood. Apparently characteristic of ankylosing spondylitis blood was a TCR beta motif (under ten highly homologous variants).

On this clonotype itself: Antigen unknown.

Libraries for TCR beta were made by quantitative 5'-RACE with molecular barcodes. TCRdb reanalysed the 5' RACE reads using MiXCR and keeps one entry per CDR3 protein. The sample lists some 240,000 distinct CDR3 sequences, 6% to 8.5% seen once, with 13% to 15% in the top ten. The germline V gene has CDR1 SEHNR and CDR2 FQNEAQ (reference sequence). The CDR3 is 15 amino acids. V lost 4 bases, J lost 2 bases, and 3 bases stayed unmatched. This TCR came from a male donor with ankylosing spondylitis. This chain uses TRBV7-9 with TRBJ2-1; 9 positions match TRBD2. Material: blood, either unsorted or a sorted T cell fraction (not recorded which). The CDR3: CASSYSGGTYNEQFF. CDR3 sequence (DNA): TGTGCCAGCAGCTATAGCGGGGGAACCTACAATGAGCAGTTCTTC.